This TCR beta chain was recorded in a study of shared clonotypes between healthy human individuals. The study, taken as a whole, reports: Rarefaction demonstrated incomplete sorted-subset sequencing despite large depth. In contrast to clonotypes shared by all four donors, non-shared clonotypes had lower generation probabilities.

For this clone: The antigen is not known.

Naive CD8 cells were CD45RO-negative, positively selected for CCR7, excluding terminally differentiated effector memory CD45RA+ cells. The study enrolled healthy HIV-negative adults without recent acute infections or vaccinations as donors. The CDR3 consists of 17 residues. Germline CDR1 reads LGHNA; CDR2 reads YNFKEQ. Trimming cost V 1 base and J 1 base, with 13 bases left between them. The DNA input per sorted-subset replicate PCR was around 200 ng, corresponding to roughly 30,000 T cell genomes. Clones were sequenced by immunoSEQ multiplex PCR, and TCRdb holds only the in-frame ones, with some missing. The data contain about 1,800,000 clones, around 96% of them seen just once; the ten biggest clones take up 1% to 1.5%.

The sequencing input was naive CD8+ T cells sorted from blood. The clonotype comes from a man between 18 and 35 years old in good health. The J gene is TRBJ2-2, the V gene TRBV4-2, with a possible D match to TRBD2 (6 bases). In DNA form, the CDR3 reads TGTGCCAGCAGCCAAGTACTAGCCGGAAGGAACACCGGGGAGCTGTTTTTT. This sequence encodes CASSQVLAGRNTGELFF.